This T cell receptor (beta chain) was captured by sequencing in a study of cytomegalovirus exposure and HLA in healthy donors. The CDR3 loop spans 12 amino acids. Germline loops: CDR1 GTSNPN, CDR2 SVGIG (reference sequence). Trimming took off 5 bases at V and 8 bases at J, with 10 bases between the two ends. PCR used 60 Vbeta primers and 13 Jbeta primers. Assay used: immunoSEQ multiplex PCR; TCRdb lists only in-frame clones, some missing. The sample has roughly 200,000 clones; roughly 88% are singletons. Sequenced material: PBMCs. The sequence came from a boy aged 2 to 10 in good health and CMV-seronegative. The J gene is TRBJ1-6, the V gene TRBV30; D not certain. CDR3 residues: CAWDDTDSPLHF. CDR3 nucleotide sequence: TGTGCCTGGGACGATACAGATTCACCCCTCCACTTT. The full variable domain, with the rest looked up from reference TRBV30 and TRBJ1-6, is SQTIHQWPATLVQPVGSPLSLECTVEGTSNPNLYWYRQAAGRGLQLLFYSVGIGQISSEVPQNLSASRPQDRQFILSSKKLLLSDSGFYLCAWDDTDSPLHFGNGTRLTVT.